These T cell receptor beta chains were read from a single sample in a study of T cell repertoires in cytomegalovirus infection. TCRdb re-called the reads with MiXCR, one entry per CDR3 protein. The sample includes fewer than 700,000 distinct CDR3 sequences, around 24% of them seen just once. Sample: CD8+ T cells from PBMCs. These receptors were obtained from a human donor in good health (CMV status not recorded). Some clones in this sample may be carry-over from other donors' samples. CDR3s include the opening cysteine and the closing phenylalanine or tryptophan. Fields, in order: clone size, V gene, D gene, J gene, CDR3 DNA, CDR3 protein. The D gene is left open where the match is weak. Size tells how often a clone was seen (once, few, many) or the class of an expanded clone, and some rows leave it out.

-	TRBV14	TRBD2	TRBJ2-2	TGTGCCAGCAGCCAAGTCGGGACTAGCGGGTTCACCGGGGAGCTGTTTTTT	CASSQVGTSGFTGELFF
few	TRBV20-1	TRBD1	TRBJ1-2	TGCAGTGCTGGGGACAGGGGCTATGGCTACACCTTC	CSAGDRGYGYTF
-	TRBV14	TRBD1	TRBJ1-4	TGTGCCACCGGGACAGGGGGCGTCAAAAAGTCTACTAATGAAAAACTGTTTTTT	CATGTGGVKKSTNEKLFF
few	TRBV24-1	-	TRBJ1-5	TGTGCCACCAGTGATTTGTGCCGGGGCGAGCGCAATCAGCCCCAGCATTTT	CATSDLCRGERNQPQHF
-	TRBV9	TRBD1	TRBJ2-5	TGTGCCAGCAACACAGGACAGGCGTTACAAGAGACCCAGTACTTC	CASNTGQALQETQYF
-	TRBV19	-	TRBJ1-5	TGTGCCAGTAGTATTCCGGGATGGGAAGATCAGCCCCAGCATTTT	CASSIPGWEDQPQHF
few	TRBV7-8	-	TRBJ2-5	TGTGCCAGCAGGGCCACGGGTCGGCTACAAGAGACCCAGTACTTC	CASRATGRLQETQYF
-	TRBV29-1	TRBD1	TRBJ1-1	TGCAGCGAGGACAGGGGCACTGAAGCTTTCTTT	CSEDRGTEAFF
many	TRBV11-2	-	TRBJ1-3	TGTGCCAGCAGAGCAGGTGTCTACTCTGGAAACACCATATATTTT	CASRAGVYSGNTIYF
few	TRBV6-2/TRBV6-3	-	TRBJ1-5	TGTGCCAGCAGTTACTCGGTCGGGGGAGGAAGCAATCAGCCCCAGCATTTT	CASSYSVGGGSNQPQHF
-	TRBV6-2/TRBV6-3	-	TRBJ2-2	TGTGCCACCCCCGGGACGGGAGACACCGGGGAGCTGTTTTTT	CATPGTGDTGELFF
-	TRBV20-1	-	TRBJ1-5	TGCAGTGCTAAGTTGACAGGAGGCAATCAGCCCCAGCATTTT	CSAKLTGGNQPQHF
few	TRBV27	-	TRBJ2-6	TGTGCCAGCAGTTTAACCACGGGAGGGGCCAACGTCCTGACTTTC	CASSLTTGGANVLTF
-	TRBV27	-	TRBJ1-5	TGTGCCAGCAGTTCCCAGGACCGCAATCAGCCCCAGCATTTT	CASSSQDRNQPQHF
few	TRBV2	-	TRBJ1-5	TGTGCCAGCAGTGAAGACGGGCGCAATCAGCCCCAGCATTTT	CASSEDGRNQPQHF
few	TRBV2	-	TRBJ2-3	TGTGCCAGCAGTGAATATATGGGCCCTATCCGGAGGGCCACAGATACGCAGTATTTT	CASSEYMGPIRRATDTQYF
few	TRBV6-2/TRBV6-3	-	TRBJ2-6	TGTGCCAGCAAGTTTACACTCTCTGGGGCCAACGTCCTGACTTTC	CASKFTLSGANVLTF
-	TRBV19	-	TRBJ2-3	TGTGCCAGTAGTATAGCGATCACAGATACGCAGTATTTT	CASSIAITDTQYF
-	TRBV6-2/TRBV6-3	-	TRBJ2-1	TGTGCCAGCAGAACTTGGGATGAGCAGTTCTTC	CASRTWDEQFF
-	TRBV29-1	TRBD1	TRBJ2-7	TGCAGCGTTGAAAAGTCAGGGGGATACGAGCAGTACTTC	CSVEKSGGYEQYF
few	TRBV20-1	-	TRBJ2-7	TGCAGTGCTAGACCCCGGGCCATAGTCGAGCAGTACTTC	CSARPRAIVEQYF
-	TRBV6-5	TRBD2	TRBJ2-1	TGTGTCAGCAGCTCTAGCGGGGGGGCCTTTAATGAGCAGTTCTTC	CVSSSSGGAFNEQFF
many	TRBV7-8	TRBD1	TRBJ2-1	TGTGCCAGCGACAGCCCAGGGGGCGCCGTTAATGAGCAGTTCTTC	CASDSPGGAVNEQFF